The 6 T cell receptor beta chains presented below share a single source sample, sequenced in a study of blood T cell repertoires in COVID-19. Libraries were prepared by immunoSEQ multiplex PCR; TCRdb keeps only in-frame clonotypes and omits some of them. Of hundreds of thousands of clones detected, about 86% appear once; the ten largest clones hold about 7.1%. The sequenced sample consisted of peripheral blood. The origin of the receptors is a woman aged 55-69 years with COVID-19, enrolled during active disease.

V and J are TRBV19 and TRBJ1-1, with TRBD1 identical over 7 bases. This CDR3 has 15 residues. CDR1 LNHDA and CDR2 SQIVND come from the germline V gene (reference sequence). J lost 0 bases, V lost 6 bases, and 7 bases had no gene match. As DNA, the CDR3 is TGTGCCAGTAGAACCGGGACAGCCATGAACACTGAAGCTTTCTTT. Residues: CASRTGTAMNTEAFF. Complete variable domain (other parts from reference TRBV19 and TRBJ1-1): DGGITQSPKYLFRKEGQNVTLSCEQNLNHDAMYWYRQDPGQGLRLIYYSQIVNDFQKGDIAEGYSVSREKKESFPLTVTSAQKNPTAFYLCASRTGTAMNTEAFFGQGTRLTVV.

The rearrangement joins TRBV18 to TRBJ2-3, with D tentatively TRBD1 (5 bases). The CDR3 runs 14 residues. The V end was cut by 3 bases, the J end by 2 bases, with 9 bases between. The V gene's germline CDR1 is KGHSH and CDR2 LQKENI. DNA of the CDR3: TGTGCCAGCTCACCCGACAGTTTCACAGATACGCAGTATTTT. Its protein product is CASSPDSFTDTQYF.

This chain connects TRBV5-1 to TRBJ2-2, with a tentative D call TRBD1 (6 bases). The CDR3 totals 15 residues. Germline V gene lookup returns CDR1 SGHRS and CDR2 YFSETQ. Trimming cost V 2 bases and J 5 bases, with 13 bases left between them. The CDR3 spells CASSFRDMRTGELFF. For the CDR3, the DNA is TGCGCCAGCAGCTTTCGGGACATGAGGACCGGGGAGCTGTTTTTT.

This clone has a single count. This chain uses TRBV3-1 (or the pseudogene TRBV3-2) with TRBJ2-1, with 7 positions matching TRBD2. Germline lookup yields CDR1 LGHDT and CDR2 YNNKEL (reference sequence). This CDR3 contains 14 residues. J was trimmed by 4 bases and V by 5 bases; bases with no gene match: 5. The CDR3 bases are TGTGCCAGCAGCGAGACTAGCTTTTACAATGAGCAGTTCTTC. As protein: CASSETSFYNEQFF.

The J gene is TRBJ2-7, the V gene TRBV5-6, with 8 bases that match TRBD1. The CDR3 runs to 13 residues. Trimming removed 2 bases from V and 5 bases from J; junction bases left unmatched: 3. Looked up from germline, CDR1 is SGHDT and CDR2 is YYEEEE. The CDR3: CASSFNRGDEQYF. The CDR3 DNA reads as TGTGCCAGCAGCTTCAACAGGGGGGACGAGCAGTACTTC. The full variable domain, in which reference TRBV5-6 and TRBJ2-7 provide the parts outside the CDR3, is DAGVTQSPTHLIKTRGQQVTLRCSPKSGHDTVSWYQQALGQGPQFIFQYYEEEERQRGNFPDRFSGHQFPNYSSELNVNALLLGDSALYLCASSFNRGDEQYFGPGTRLTVT.

Written as DNA, the CDR3 is TGCGCCAGCAGCCAGACAGGGGCCGAAGCTTTCTTT. It yields the protein CASSQTGAEAFF. The rearrangement uses TRBV4-1 and TRBJ1-1; 8 bases match TRBD1. CDR1 and CDR2 (germline): MGHRA, YSYEKL. There are 12 residues in the CDR3. Trimming at V came to 3 bases and at J to 8 bases, leaving 2 bases not matched to a gene.